This T cell receptor (beta chain) came from a study of T cell repertoires in cytomegalovirus infection. Study details: Researchers turned to recently identified HLA-C-restricted CMV epitopes as well as well-studied HLA-B-restricted ones.

This CDR3 is 14 amino acids long. V gave up 6 bases and J gave up 7 bases; unmatched junction bases: 10. CDR1 and CDR2 from the germline V gene are DFQATT and SNEGSKA (reference sequence). Worth noting for this clonotype: Its antigen is not identified.

TCRdb redid the calling of the reads with MiXCR, one entry per CDR3 protein. The table lists tens of thousands of distinct CDR3 sequences, more than 20% of them singletons, with 50% in the top ten. The rearrangement links TRBV20-1 to TRBJ1-4; TRBD1 matches 8 bases. The specimen comprised CD8+ T cells from cultured PBMCs, sampled from culture after CMV antigen stimulation. The receptor was derived from a human donor in good health (CMV status not recorded). Some clones in this sample may be carry-over from other donors' samples. CDR3 amino acids: CSALSGGGSEKLFF. The CDR3 DNA is TGCAGTGCCCTATCAGGGGGCGGTAGTGAAAAACTGTTTTTT.